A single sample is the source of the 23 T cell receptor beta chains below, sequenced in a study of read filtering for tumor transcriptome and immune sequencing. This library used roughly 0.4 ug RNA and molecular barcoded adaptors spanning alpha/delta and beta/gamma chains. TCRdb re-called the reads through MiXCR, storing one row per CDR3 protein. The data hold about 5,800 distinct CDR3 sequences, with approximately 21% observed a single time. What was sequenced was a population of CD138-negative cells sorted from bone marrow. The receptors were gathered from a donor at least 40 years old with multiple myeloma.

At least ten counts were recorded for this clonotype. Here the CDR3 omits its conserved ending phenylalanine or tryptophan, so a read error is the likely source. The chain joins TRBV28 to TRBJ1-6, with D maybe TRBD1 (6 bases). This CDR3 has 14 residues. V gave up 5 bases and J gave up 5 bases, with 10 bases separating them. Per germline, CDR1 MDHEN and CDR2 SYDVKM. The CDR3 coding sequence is TGTGCCAGCAGTCGGGGGCCTAATAATTCACCCCTCCACTCT. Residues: CASSRGPNNSPLHS.

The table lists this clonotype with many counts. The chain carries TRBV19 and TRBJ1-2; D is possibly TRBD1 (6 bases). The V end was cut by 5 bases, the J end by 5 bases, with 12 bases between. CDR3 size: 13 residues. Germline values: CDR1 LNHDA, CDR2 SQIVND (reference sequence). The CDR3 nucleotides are TGTGCCAGTAGTCTTACAGGGAATTATGGCTACACCTTC. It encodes CASSLTGNYGYTF. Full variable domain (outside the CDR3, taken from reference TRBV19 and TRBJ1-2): DGGITQSPKYLFRKEGQNVTLSCEQNLNHDAMYWYRQDPGQGLRLIYYSQIVNDFQKGDIAEGYSVSREKKESFPLTVTSAQKNPTAFYLCASSLTGNYGYTFGSGTRLTVV.

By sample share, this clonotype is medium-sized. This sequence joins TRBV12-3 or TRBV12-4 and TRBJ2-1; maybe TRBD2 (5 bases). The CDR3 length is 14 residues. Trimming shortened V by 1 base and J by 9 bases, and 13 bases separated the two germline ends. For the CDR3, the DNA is TGTGCCAGCAGTTTAGTAACGGGGAGCAGTGAGCAGTTCTTC. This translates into CASSLVTGSSEQFF.

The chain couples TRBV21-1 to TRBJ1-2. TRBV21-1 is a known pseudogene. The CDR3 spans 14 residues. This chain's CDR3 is CASPLLLGNYGYTF. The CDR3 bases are TGTGCCAGCCCTCTCCTCCTGGGGAACTATGGCTACACCTTC.

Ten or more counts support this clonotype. CDR3 sequence: CASSPQGSTGELFF. DNA for the CDR3: TGTGCCAGCAGTCCTCAGGGTTCCACCGGGGAGCTGTTTTTT. The chain employs TRBV28 and TRBJ2-2; the D gene is possibly TRBD1 (5 bases). Germline V gives CDR1 MDHEN, CDR2 SYDVKM. V was clipped by 5 bases and J by 4 bases, with 11 bases between them. The CDR3 has 14 residues. Filled out from reference TRBV28 and TRBJ2-2, the complete variable domain reads DVKVTQSSRYLVKRTGEKVFLECVQDMDHENMFWYRQDPGLGLRLIYFSYDVKMKEKGDIPEGYSVSREKKERFSLILESASTNQTSMYLCASSPQGSTGELFFGEGSRLTVL.

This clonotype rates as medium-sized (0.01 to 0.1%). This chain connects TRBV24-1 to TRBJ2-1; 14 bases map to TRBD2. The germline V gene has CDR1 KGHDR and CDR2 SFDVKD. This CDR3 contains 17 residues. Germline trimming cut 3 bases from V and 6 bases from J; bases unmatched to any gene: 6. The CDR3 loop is CATSDPGTSGRGNEQFF. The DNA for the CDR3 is TGTGCCACCAGTGATCCCGGGACTAGCGGGAGAGGCAATGAGCAGTTCTTC.

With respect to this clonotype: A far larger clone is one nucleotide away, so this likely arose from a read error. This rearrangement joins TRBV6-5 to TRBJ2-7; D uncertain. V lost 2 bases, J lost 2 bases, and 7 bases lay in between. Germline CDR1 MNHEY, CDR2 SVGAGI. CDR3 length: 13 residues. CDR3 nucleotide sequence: TGTGCCAGCAGTTACGACCAGGCCTACGAGCAGTACTTC. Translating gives CASSYDQAYEQYF.

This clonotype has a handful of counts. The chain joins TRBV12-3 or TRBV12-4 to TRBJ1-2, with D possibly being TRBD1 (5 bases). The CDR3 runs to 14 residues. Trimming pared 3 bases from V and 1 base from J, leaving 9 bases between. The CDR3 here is CASSFLGDNYGYTF. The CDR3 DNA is TGTGCCAGCAGTTTTTTAGGGGATAACTATGGCTACACCTTC.

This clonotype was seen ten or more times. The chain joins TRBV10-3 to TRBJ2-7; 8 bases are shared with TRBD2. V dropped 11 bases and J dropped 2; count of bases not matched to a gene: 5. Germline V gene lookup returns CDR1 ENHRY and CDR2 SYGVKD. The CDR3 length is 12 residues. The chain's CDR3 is CAAGREAYEQYF. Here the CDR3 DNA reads TGTGCCGCCGGGAGGGAGGCCTACGAGCAGTACTTC.

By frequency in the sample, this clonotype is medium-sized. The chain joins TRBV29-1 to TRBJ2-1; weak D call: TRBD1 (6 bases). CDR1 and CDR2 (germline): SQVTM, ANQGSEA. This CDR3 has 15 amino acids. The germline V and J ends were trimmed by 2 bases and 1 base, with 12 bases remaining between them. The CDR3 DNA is TGCAGCGTTGAAAAGGTAACAGGGTCCTACAATGAGCAGTTCTTC. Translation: CSVEKVTGSYNEQFF.

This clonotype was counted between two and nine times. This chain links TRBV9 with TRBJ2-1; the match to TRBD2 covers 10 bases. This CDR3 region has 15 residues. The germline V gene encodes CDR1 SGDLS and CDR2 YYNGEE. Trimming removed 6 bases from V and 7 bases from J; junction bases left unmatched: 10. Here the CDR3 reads CASKKSAGGVNEQFF. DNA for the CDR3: TGTGCCAGCAAAAAGTCAGCGGGAGGGGTAAATGAGCAGTTCTTC.

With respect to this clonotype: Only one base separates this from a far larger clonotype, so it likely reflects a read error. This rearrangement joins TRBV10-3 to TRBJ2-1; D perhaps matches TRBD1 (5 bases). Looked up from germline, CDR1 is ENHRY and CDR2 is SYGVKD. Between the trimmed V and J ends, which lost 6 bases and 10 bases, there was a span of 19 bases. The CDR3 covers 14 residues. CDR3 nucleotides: TGTGCCATCAGCCCTGAAACGACAGTCTACGAGCAGTTCTTC. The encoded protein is CAISPETTVYEQFF.

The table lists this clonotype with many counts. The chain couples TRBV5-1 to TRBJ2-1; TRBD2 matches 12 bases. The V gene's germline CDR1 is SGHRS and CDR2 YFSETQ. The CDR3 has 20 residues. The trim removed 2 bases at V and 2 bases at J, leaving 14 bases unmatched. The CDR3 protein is CASSFYPSGLAGTPYNEQFF. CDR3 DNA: TGCGCCAGCAGCTTCTACCCTAGTGGACTAGCGGGAACCCCCTACAATGAGCAGTTCTTC.

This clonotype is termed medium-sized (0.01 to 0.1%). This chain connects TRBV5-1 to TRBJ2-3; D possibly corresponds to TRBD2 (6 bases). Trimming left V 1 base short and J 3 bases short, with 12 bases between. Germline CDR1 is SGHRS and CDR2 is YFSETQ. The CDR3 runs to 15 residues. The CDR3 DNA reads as TGCGCCAGCAGCTTGCAGGGCGGGATAACAGATACGCAGTATTTT. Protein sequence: CASSLQGGITDTQYF.

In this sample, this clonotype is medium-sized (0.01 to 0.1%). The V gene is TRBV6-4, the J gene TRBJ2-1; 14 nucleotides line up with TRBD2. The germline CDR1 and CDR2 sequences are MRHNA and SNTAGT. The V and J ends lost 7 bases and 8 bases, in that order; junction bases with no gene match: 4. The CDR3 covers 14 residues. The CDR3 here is CASKGLAGADEQFF. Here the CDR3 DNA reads TGTGCCAGCAAGGGACTAGCGGGAGCCGATGAGCAGTTCTTC.

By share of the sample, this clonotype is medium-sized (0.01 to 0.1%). The CDR3 coding sequence is TGCAGCTTCCGCGGGCGGGCGGGAGGGTCGGTTGAGCAGTTCTTC. Its translation: CSFRGRAGGSVEQFF. The chain links TRBV29-1 to TRBJ2-1, with 9 bases lining up with TRBD2. This CDR3 comprises 15 residues. Trimming removed 8 bases from V and 9 bases from J; junction bases left unmatched: 17. Germline values: CDR1 SQVTM, CDR2 ANQGSEA.

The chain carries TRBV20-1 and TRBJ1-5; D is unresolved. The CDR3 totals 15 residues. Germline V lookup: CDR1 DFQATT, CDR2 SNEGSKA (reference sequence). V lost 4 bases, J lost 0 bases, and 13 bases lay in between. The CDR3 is CSAILAGSSNQPQHF. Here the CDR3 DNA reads TGCAGTGCTATATTGGCGGGAAGTAGCAATCAGCCCCAGCATTTT.

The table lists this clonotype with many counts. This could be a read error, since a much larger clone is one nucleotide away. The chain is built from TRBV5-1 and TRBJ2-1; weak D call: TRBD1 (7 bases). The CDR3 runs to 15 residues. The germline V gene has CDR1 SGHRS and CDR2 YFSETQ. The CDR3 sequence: CASGLEGQIYNEQFF. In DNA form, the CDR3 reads TGCGCCAGCGGCTTGGAGGGACAGATATACAATGAGCAGTTCTTC. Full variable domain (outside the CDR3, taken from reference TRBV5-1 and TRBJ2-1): KAGVTQTPRYLIKTRGQQVTLSCSPISGHRSVSWYQQTPGQGLQFLFEYFSETQRNKGNFPGRFSGRQFSNSRSEMNVSTLELGDSALYLCASGLEGQIYNEQFFGPGTRLTVL.

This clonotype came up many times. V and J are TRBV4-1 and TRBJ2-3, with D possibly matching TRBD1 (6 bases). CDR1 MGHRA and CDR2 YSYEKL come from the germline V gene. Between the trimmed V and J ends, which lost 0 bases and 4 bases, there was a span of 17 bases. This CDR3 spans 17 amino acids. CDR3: CASSQDRSAGVADTQYF. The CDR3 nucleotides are TGCGCCAGCAGCCAAGATCGGTCGGCAGGGGTTGCAGATACGCAGTATTTT.

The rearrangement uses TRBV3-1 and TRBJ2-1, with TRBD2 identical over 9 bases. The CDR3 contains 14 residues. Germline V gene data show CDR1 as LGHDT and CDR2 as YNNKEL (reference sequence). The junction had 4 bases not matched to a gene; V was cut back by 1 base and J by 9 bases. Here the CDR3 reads CASSQGREGSEQFF. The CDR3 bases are TGTGCCAGCAGCCAAGGGCGGGAGGGCTCTGAGCAGTTCTTC.

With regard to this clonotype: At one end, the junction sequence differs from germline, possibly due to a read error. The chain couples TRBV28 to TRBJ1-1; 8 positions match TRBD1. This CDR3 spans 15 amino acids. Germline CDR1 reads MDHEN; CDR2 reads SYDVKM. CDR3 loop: CASTPAGQGLTEALF. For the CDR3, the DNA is TGTGCCAGCACTCCCGCTGGACAGGGCCTCACTGAAGCTCTCTTT.

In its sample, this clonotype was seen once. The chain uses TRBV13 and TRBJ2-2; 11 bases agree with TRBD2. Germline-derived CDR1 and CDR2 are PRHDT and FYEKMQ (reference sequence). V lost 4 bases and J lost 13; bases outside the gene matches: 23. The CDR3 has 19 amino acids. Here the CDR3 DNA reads TGTGCCAGCAGCTCACACGGGACTAGCGGTCTTAGCTACACCAGGGGGCTGTTTTTT. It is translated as CASSSHGTSGLSYTRGLFF.

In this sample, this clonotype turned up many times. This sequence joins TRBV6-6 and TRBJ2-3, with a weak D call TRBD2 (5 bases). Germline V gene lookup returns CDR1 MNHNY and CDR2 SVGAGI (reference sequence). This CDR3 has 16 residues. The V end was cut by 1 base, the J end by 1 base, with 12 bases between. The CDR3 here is CASSYFISARTDTQYF. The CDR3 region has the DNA TGTGCCAGCAGTTACTTCATTAGCGCACGCACAGATACGCAGTATTTT.